Listed below are T cell receptor beta chains from one sample, sequenced in a study of cytomegalovirus exposure and HLA in healthy donors. Profiled with immunoSEQ multiplex PCR; TCRdb holds only in-frame clones, not every one. In the table there are about 170,000 clones, roughly 84% of which are singletons. The sample consisted of PBMCs. The receptors originated from a boy aged 2 to 10 in good health and CMV-seronegative. CDR3s include the opening cysteine and the closing phenylalanine or tryptophan. The D gene is left open where the match is weak. Not all rows give a size; the values are once, few, many and, for expanded clones, a class.

TRBJ1-4 | . | . | TRBV7-9 | TGTGCCAGCAGCGAAACAGGGAAGGGGATTGAAAAACTGTTTTTT | CASSETGKGIEKLFF
TRBJ2-1 | TRBD2 | . | TRBV30 | TGTGCCTGGAGGCCAATCTTTAGCGGGGCGGCATCCTACAATGAGCAGTTCTTC | CAWRPIFSGAASYNEQFF
TRBJ2-7 | TRBD2 | . | TRBV23-1 | TGCGCCAGCAGTCCATCACAGGGACTAGCTGTCTACGAGCAGTACTTC | CASSPSQGLAVYEQYF
TRBJ2-6 | TRBD1 | . | TRBV18 | TGTGCCAGCTCACCCGGACAGGGTAGAGCCAACGTCCTGACTTTC | CASSPGQGRANVLTF
TRBJ1-1 | TRBD1 | . | TRBV27 | TGTGCCAGCAGTTTCCAGGGGGCGGCTTTCTTT | CASSFQGAAFF
TRBJ2-5 | TRBD2 | few | TRBV7-2 | TGTGCCAGCAGCTCCCCCGGGGGGGAGACCCAGTACTTC | CASSSPGGETQYF
TRBJ1-2 | . | . | TRBV7-9 | TGTGCCAGCAGCTCTACCGGGAGCCCAGGCTACACCTTC | CASSSTGSPGYTF
TRBJ1-5 | . | . | TRBV5-8 | TGTGCCAGCAGCTTGGGTTTGGGAGACTTTAGCAATCAGCCCCAGCATTTT | CASSLGLGDFSNQPQHF
TRBJ1-4 | TRBD1 | . | TRBV28 | TGTGCCAGCAGCAGCCGGGACAGGGCCTTCGAACCCGAAAAACTGTTTTTT | CASSSRDRAFEPEKLFF
TRBJ2-3 | . | . | TRBV5-1 | TGCGCCAGCAGCTTGGAAGGCAGGGACACAGATACGCAGTATTTT | CASSLEGRDTDTQYF
TRBJ1-2 | . | . | TRBV19 | TGTGCCAGTAGCCCCTCAAGCGGGTCCGGCTACACCTTC | CASSPSSGSGYTF